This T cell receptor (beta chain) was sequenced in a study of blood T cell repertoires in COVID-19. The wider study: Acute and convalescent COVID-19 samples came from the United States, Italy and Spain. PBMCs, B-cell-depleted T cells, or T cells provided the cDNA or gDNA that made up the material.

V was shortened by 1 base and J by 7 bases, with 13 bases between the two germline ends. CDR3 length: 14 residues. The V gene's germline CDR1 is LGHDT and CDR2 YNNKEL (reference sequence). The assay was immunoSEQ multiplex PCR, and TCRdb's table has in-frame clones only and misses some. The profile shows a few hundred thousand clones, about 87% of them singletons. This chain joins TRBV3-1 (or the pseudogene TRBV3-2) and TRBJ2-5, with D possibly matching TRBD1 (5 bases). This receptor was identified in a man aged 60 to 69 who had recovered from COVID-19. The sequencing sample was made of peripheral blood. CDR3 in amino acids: CASSQVQAIGTQYF. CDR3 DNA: TGTGCCAGCAGCCAAGTACAGGCTATCGGGACCCAGTACTTC.